The clone carrying this T cell receptor beta chain was seen more than once but under ten times. To make TCR beta libraries, researchers used iRepertoire HTBI primers and Arm-PCR of CDR3 regions. A single record per CDR3 protein comes from TCRdb applying MiXCR to the multiplex PCR reads. The table records around 470,000 distinct CDR3 sequences, less than 15% of them present only once. This entry comes from a study of regulatory T cells in long-lasting Graves disease. CDR3 length equals 18 residues. Germline CDR1 reads SGHRS; CDR2 reads YFSETQ. Trimming cost V 1 base and J 1 base, with 21 bases left between them. Described time point: newly diagnosed GD, antithyroid drugs for less than 3 months. The TCR library was made from RNA extracted from PBMCs. These data were also reused for a study on T cells in Graves' hyperthyroidism and ophthalmopathy.

The gene calls are TRBV5-1 and TRBJ2-7; D is perhaps TRBD2 (6 bases). This clonotype was obtained from a woman between 45 and 60 years old with Graves disease. The sequencing here drew on peripheral blood mononuclear cells (PBMCs), taken at new diagnosis, from a patient treated with antithyroid drugs. The CDR3 loop is CASSLFSVGGKLSYEQYF. The CDR3 DNA follows: TGCGCCAGCAGCTTGTTCTCGGTCGGCGGGAAGCTTTCCTACGAGCAGTACTTC. The full variable domain, rest sourced from reference TRBV5-1 and TRBJ2-7, is KAGVTQTPRYLIKTRGQQVTLSCSPISGHRSVSWYQQTPGQGLQFLFEYFSETQRNKGNFPGRFSGRQFSNSRSEMNVSTLELGDSALYLCASSLFSVGGKLSYEQYFGPGTRLTVT.